This T cell receptor beta chain was identified in a study of graft-versus-host responses after intestinal transplantation (dated by TCRdb to about 2021). Broadly, across the study: The transplants that recipients received were multivisceral, liver-intestinal, or isolated intestinal. Alloreactive clones were identified by sequencing pre-transplant mixed lymphocyte reaction products and comparing them with unstimulated pre-transplant donor and recipient T cells. Rather than going through the commercial service, samples from a few later patients were sequenced in-house on an Illumina MiSeq and processed with MiXCR. Donor T cell macrochimerism was defined as a peak of at least 4% donor T cells among recipient peripheral blood mononuclear cells. After intestinal transplantation, graft-versus-host and host-versus-graft alloreactive T cell clones in the graft, circulation and bone marrow were tracked using bulk TCR-beta CDR3 sequencing. The cohort enrolled under 25 intestinal transplant recipients including one retransplant, and a few patients lacking pretransplant specimens were excluded. Every recipient was given anti-thymocyte globulin induction, then maintenance tacrolimus and steroids for two to three years.

The germline V and J ends show losses of 2 bases and 1 base respectively, and no gene match explains 4 bases of the junction. From the cysteine through the phenylalanine, the CDR3 covers 15 amino acids. The entry retains the CDR3 DNA only, 45 bases that are in frame from base 1. CDR1 and CDR2, per the germline V gene (reference sequence), are MNHEY and SMNVEV. The time point label, read with the paper, signifies: cells obtained before transplantation from donor or recipient. CD3+CD4+ and CD3+CD8+ populations were FACS-sorted from unstimulated pre-transplant donor and recipient cells taken from spleen or lymph nodes. The library was made by the immunoSEQ multiplex PCR assay. For most patients, genomic DNA was isolated with the Qiagen DNeasy Blood and Tissue Kit and shipped frozen to Adaptive Biotechnologies for TCR sequencing. For most patients, high-throughput TCR-beta CDR3 sequencing of genomic DNA was performed by Adaptive Biotechnologies. The original methods were these. Adaptive's ImmunoSEQ software was the source of the TCR sequencing data for 15 to 20 patients, while a few other patients were processed with MiXCR and VDJtools. To correct CD4 versus CD8 sorting errors, any sequence found in both subsets at a frequency ratio below 5:1 was removed. CDR3 nucleotide sequences shared between donor and recipient were removed because the origin of such sequences could not be assigned. At least 2-fold expansion over unstimulated cells and a minimum CFSE-low frequency of 0.002% (template counts) or 0.001% (read counts) were required for clones to be classified as alloreactive. A clone was considered mappable if detected in the sequenced pre-transplant spleen, lymph node, or MLR CFSE-low populations of the donor or recipient. The cumulative frequency of alloreactive clones was calculated as a percentage of all sequences, weighted by copy number. Sourced from immuneACCESS, this table was stored by TCRdb with only in-frame sequences that have V and J called. A share of the clones is absent; for the studies checked, an unresolved V gene accounts for under half, and the remainder has no known explanation. That table is the source of V, J and clone size, and D and trimming were worked out from the DNA. The sample includes just under 90,000 clones, with around 83% observed a single time. 17% of the sample rests with the top ten.

The investigation overall reported the following: In the allografts of patients with donor T cell macrochimerism, GvH to HvG T cell clonal ratios were high. GvH clones were found in recipient bone marrow, and some of the GvH clones appeared earlier in ileal mucosa or blood, which is consistent with an intestinal mucosal origin. Early after transplant, declines in HvG clones were associated with peak levels of circulating GvH clones. Conclusions were limited by the relatively low number and heterogeneity of intestinal transplant patients.

Concerning this clone: It lacks a known antigen. No base qualities exist here, and no much larger clone lies one base off it.

This receptor was taken from a human donor who received an intestinal transplant. The sample here was unstimulated CD8+ T cells sorted from spleen or lymph node cells, taken before intestinal transplant. The chain couples TRBV27 to TRBJ2-7; 8 bases in between match TRBD2. CDR3 sequence: CASSLAGLGSYEQYF. The nucleotide sequence is TGTGCCAGCAGTTTAGCGGGACTAGGGTCCTACGAGCAGTACTTC.